What follows is one TCR beta chain and its context. The antigen remains undetermined. There are 17 residues in the CDR3. The germline V and J ends were trimmed by 4 bases and 9 bases, with 23 bases remaining between them. Germline CDR1 SGDLS, CDR2 YYNGEE. The sample comes from a study of post-analysis software for immune sequencing data. TCR beta cDNA libraries had unique molecular identifiers. TCRdb redid the calling of the PCR reads with MiXCR, one entry per CDR3 protein. The sample includes some 690,000 distinct CDR3 sequences, approximately 60% of them seen just once. Study-wide results and limits: Five TRBV segments occurring more often in patients than controls included TRBV5-6, TRBV5-1 and TRBV20-1.

Sequenced sample: blood. This TCR was sampled from a girl aged 2 to 9 with multiple sclerosis. V and J are TRBV9 and TRBJ1-6; D unclear. CDR3: CASSPGADGPRGSPLHF. The DNA of the CDR3 is TGTGCCAGCAGCCCGGGCGCGGACGGGCCTCGGGGTTCACCCCTCCACTTT.